Presented here are 10 T cell receptor beta chains from one specimen sequenced in a study of cytomegalovirus exposure and HLA in healthy donors. Both 60 Vbeta primers and 13 Jbeta primers went into the PCR. Here immunoSEQ multiplex PCR was the method, and the copy in TCRdb shows in-frame clones only, minus some. The table shows about 60,000 clones, with around two thirds occurring only once. Sequenced: PBMCs. These receptors all come from a woman aged 55-69 years in good health and CMV-seropositive.

V gene TRBV19 combines with J gene TRBJ2-1; D gene uncertain. The V gene lost 6 bases and the J gene lost 0 bases, with 15 bases spanning the gap. The CDR3 contains 16 residues. Germline CDR1 and CDR2: LNHDA and SQIVND (reference sequence). The CDR3 DNA is TGTGCCAGTAGCGTCTTGCGGTTCAGCTCCTACAATGAGCAGTTCTTC. Its protein product is CASSVLRFSSYNEQFF.

The chain employs TRBV6-5 and TRBJ1-5; TRBD1 aligns across 7 bases. J lost 6 bases, V lost 6 bases, and 5 bases had no gene match. The length of the CDR3 is 13 residues. Germline values: CDR1 MNHEY, CDR2 SVGAGI. The CDR3, as DNA: TGTGCCAGCAGAACAGGGGTCGGTCAGCCCCAGCATTTT. Encoded protein: CASRTGVGQPQHF.

This clone showed up many times. The rearrangement links TRBV4-2 to TRBJ2-7; TRBD2 is a possible D gene (6 bases). The CDR3 spans 15 residues. V was shortened by 5 bases and J by 3 bases, with 17 bases between the two germline ends. Germline CDR1 reads LGHNA; CDR2 reads YNFKEQ. Here the CDR3 reads CASSVGAGPNYEQYF. CDR3 coding DNA: TGTGCCAGCAGCGTAGGCGCGGGGCCCAACTACGAGCAGTACTTC.

This rearrangement joins TRBV28 to TRBJ2-7, with D tentatively TRBD1 (6 bases). The CDR3 runs to 14 residues. CDR1 MDHEN and CDR2 SYDVKM come from the germline V gene. Trimming took off 4 bases at V and 3 bases at J, with 13 bases between the two ends. The CDR3 region has the DNA TGTGCCAGCAGTTCCCACTACAGGGTCTACGAGCAGTACTTC. Translated, it gives CASSSHYRVYEQYF.

This clone was recorded a few times. The chain links TRBV5-4 to TRBJ1-3; D is possibly TRBD1 (6 bases). The CDR3 is made up of 14 amino acids. V lost 1 base to trimming and J lost 2 bases, with 7 bases between them. CDR1 is SGHNT, CDR2 YYREEE, per germline (reference sequence). CDR3 in amino acids: CASSLTGPGNTIYF. The CDR3 nucleotides are TGTGCCAGCAGCTTGACAGGGCCTGGAAACACCATATATTTT.

This chain joins TRBV4-3 and TRBJ2-2; TRBD1 might be the D (6 bases). This CDR3 region has 18 residues. CDR1 and CDR2 from the germline V gene are LGHNA and YSLEER. V was pared by 0 bases and J by 0 bases, with 14 bases between. Here the CDR3 reads CASSQDLEGHANTGELFF. As DNA, the CDR3 is TGCGCCAGCAGCCAAGATCTAGAGGGACACGCGAACACCGGGGAGCTGTTTTTT.

This CDR3 reads CASSQPPRGGVFGYTF. The CDR3 region has the DNA TGTGCCAGCAGCCAACCCCCCAGAGGGGGCGTTTTTGGCTACACCTTC. The rearrangement uses TRBV14 and TRBJ1-2; 7 bases fit TRBD1. V dropped 2 bases and J dropped 7; count of bases not matched to a gene: 13. CDR1 SGHDN and CDR2 FVKESK come from the germline V gene. CDR3 length equals 16 residues. Drawing the rest from reference TRBV14 and TRBJ1-2, the complete variable domain is EAGVTQFPSHSVIEKGQTVTLRCDPISGHDNLYWYRRVMGKEIKFLLHFVKESKQDESGMPNNRFLAERTGGTYSTLKVQPAELEDSGVYFCASSQPPRGGVFGYTFGSGTRLTVV.

Regarding this clone: With a much larger clone just one base away, this may be a read error. The chain carries TRBV7-4 and TRBJ2-1; possibly TRBD2 for D (7 bases). Trimming shortened V by 1 base and J by 7 bases, and 23 bases separated the two germline ends. This CDR3 region has 18 residues. From germline, CDR1 is SGHVT and CDR2 SQSDAQ. CDR3 region: CASSLGESGAGEGNEQFF. CDR3 DNA sequence: TGTGCCAGCAGCTTAGGAGAGTCGGGGGCGGGGGAGGGGAATGAGCAGTTCTTC.

This clone was observed a few times. The chain has TRBV19 and TRBJ1-1; 7 nucleotides align to TRBD1. Germline CDR1 LNHDA, CDR2 SQIVND (reference sequence). The CDR3 runs to 15 residues. The V gene end was trimmed by 5 bases and the J gene end by 7 bases; junction bases not matched to a gene: 13. This CDR3 is CASSLTGEGTSEAFF. The DNA for the CDR3 is TGTGCCAGTAGTCTAACAGGGGAAGGAACTAGTGAAGCTTTCTTT.

The CDR3 nucleotides are TGTGCCAGCAGTTCCGAGGGGGGGTTCCACGAGCAGTACTTC. This encodes CASSSEGGFHEQYF. The chain combines TRBV27 with TRBJ2-7; TRBD2 might be the D (7 bases). The ends were cut back, 4 bases at V and 5 bases at J, with 15 bases in the middle. The germline CDR1 and CDR2 sequences are MNHEY and SMNVEV (reference sequence). The CDR3 covers 14 residues.